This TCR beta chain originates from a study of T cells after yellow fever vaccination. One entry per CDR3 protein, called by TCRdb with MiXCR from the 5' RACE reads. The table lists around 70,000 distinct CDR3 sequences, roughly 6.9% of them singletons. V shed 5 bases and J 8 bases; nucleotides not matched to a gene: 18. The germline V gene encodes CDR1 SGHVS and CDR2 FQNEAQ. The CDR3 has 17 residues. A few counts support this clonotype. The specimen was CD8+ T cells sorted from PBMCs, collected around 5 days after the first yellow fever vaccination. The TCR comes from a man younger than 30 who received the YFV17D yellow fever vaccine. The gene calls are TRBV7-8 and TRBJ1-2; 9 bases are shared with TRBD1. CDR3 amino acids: CASSNRDREVNREGYTF. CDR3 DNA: TGTGCCAGCAGCAACCGGGACAGGGAAGTTAACAGGGAGGGCTACACCTTC.